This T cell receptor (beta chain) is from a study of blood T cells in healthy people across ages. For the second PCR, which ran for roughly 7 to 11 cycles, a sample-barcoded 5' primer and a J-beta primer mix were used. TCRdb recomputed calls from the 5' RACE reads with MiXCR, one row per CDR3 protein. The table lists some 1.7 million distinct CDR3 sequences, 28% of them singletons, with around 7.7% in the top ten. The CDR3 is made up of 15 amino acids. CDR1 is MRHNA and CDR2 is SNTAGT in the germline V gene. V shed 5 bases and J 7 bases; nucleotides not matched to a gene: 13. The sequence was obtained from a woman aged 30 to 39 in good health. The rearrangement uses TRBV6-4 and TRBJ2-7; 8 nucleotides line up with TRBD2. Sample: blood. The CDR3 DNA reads TGTGCCAGCAGTCCTATCGGGACTAGTAGCGATGAGCAGTACTTC. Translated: CASSPIGTSSDEQYF.